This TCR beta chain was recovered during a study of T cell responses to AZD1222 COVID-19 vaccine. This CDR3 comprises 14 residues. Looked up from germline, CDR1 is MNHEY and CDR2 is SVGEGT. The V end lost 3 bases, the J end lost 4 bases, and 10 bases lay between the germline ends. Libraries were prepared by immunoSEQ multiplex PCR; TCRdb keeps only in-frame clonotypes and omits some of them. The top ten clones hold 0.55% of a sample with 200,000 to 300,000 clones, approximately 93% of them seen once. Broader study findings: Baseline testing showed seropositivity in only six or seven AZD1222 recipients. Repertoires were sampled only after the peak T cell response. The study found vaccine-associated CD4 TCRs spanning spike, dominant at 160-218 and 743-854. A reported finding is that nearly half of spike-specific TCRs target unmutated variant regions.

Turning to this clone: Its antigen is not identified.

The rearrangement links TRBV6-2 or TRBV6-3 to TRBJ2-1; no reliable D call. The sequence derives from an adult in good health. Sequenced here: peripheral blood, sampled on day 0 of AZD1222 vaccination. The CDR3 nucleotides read TGTGCCAGCAGTTATATTGCAAATTACAATGAGCAGTTCTTC. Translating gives CASSYIANYNEQFF.